This T cell receptor beta chain was found in a study of blood T cell repertoires in COVID-19. Study details: Material from acute and convalescent COVID-19 was sourced from the United States, Italy and Spain. Sources were T cells, B-cell-depleted T cells, or PBMCs; the material itself was cDNA or gDNA.

The V gene's germline CDR1 is LNHDA and CDR2 SQIVND (reference sequence). The CDR3 spans 12 residues. V trimming: 10 bases; J trimming: 6 bases; junction bases outside the gene matches: 9. Only one count was recorded for this clone. The repertoire was sequenced with immunoSEQ multiplex PCR; TCRdb's copy has only in-frame clones and lacks some. The table includes 250,000 to 350,000 clones, 86% detected once. The genes are TRBV19 and TRBJ2-7; 7 bases align to TRBD1. This TCR came from a woman in her 50s with acute or convalescent COVID-19. The sequenced material came from peripheral blood. DNA of the CDR3: TGTGCCAACCGGACAGGTCGCGTCGAGCAGTACTTC. Protein: CANRTGRVEQYF.